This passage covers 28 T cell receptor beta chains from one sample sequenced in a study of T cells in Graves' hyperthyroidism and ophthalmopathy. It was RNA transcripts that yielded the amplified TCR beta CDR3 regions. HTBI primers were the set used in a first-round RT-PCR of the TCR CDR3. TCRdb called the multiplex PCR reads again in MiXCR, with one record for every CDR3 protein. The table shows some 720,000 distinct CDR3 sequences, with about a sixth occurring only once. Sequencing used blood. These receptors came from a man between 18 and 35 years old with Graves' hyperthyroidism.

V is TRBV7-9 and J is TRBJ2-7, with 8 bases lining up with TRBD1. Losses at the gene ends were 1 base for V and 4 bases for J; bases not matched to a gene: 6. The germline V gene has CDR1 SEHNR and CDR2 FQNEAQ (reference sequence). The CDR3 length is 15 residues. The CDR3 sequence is CASSLDTGGEYEQYF. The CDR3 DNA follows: TGTGCCAGCAGCTTAGATACAGGGGGAGAGTACGAGCAGTACTTC.

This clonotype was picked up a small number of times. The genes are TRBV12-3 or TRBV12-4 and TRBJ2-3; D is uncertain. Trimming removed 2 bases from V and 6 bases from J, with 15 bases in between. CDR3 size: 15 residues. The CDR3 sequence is CASSLIGRPSDTQYF. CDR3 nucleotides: TGTGCCAGCAGTTTAATCGGAAGGCCATCGGATACGCAGTATTTT.

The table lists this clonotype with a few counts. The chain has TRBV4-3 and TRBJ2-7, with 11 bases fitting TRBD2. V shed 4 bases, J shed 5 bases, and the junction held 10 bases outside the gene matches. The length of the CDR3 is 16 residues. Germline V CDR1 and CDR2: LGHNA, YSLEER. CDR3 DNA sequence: TGCGCCAGCAGCCTTGGGACTAGCGGAAAAACCAACGAGCAGTACTTC. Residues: CASSLGTSGKTNEQYF.

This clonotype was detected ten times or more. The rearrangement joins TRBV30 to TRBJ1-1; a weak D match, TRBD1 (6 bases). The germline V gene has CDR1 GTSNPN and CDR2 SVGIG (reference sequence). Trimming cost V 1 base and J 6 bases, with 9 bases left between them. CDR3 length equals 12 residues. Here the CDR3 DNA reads TGTGCCTGGAGTGGGACAGCGGCTGAAGCTTTCTTT. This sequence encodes CAWSGTAAEAFF.

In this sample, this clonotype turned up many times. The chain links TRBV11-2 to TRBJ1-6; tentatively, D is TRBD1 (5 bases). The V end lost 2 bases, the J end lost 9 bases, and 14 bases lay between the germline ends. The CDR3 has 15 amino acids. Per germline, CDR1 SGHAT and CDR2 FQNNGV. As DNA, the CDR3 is TGTGCCAGCAGCTTACCCCTCACAGGAGGTTCACCCCTCCACTTT. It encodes CASSLPLTGGSPLHF.

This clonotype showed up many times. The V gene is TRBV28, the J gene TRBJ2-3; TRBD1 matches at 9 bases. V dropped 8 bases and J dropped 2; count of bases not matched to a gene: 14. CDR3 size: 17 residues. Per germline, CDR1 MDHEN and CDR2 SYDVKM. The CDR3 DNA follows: TGTGCCAGCGGGCCCTTGATCGGACAGGGGACCACAGATACGCAGTATTTT. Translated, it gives CASGPLIGQGTTDTQYF.

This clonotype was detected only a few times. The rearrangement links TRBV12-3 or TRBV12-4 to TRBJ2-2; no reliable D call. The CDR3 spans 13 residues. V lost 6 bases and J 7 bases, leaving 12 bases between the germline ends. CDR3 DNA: TGTGCCAGCAGAAGGGTTGTCGGCGGGGAGCTGTTTTTT. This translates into CASRRVVGGELFF.

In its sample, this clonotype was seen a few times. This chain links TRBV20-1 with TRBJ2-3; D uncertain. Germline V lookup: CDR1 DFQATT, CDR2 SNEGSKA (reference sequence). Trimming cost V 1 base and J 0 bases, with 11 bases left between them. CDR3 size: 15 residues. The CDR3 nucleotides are TGCAGTGCTAGAGGGTACAGCTCTAGCACAGATACGCAGTATTTT. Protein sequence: CSARGYSSSTDTQYF.

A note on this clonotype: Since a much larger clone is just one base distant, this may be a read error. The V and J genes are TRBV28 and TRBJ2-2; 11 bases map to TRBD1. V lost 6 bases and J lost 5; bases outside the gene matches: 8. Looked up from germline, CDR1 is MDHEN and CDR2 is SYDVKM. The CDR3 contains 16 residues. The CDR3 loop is CASRDRDRGVTGELFF. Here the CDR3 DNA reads TGTGCCAGCAGGGACCGGGACAGGGGGGTGACCGGGGAGCTGTTTTTT.

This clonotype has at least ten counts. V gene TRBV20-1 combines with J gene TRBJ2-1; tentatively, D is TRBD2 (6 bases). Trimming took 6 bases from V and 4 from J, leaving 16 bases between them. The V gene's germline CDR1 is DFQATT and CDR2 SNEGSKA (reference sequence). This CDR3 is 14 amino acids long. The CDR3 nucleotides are TGCAGTGCCTCTCGGGGGAGAACTTACAATGAGCAGTTCTTC. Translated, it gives CSASRGRTYNEQFF.

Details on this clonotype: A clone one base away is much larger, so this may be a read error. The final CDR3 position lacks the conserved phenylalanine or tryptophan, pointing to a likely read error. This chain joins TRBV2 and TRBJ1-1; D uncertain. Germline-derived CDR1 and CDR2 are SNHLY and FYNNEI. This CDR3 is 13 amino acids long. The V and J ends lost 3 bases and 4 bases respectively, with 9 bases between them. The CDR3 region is CASSDLSGTEAFS. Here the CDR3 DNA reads TGTGCCAGCAGTGATCTCAGTGGCACTGAAGCTTTCTCT.

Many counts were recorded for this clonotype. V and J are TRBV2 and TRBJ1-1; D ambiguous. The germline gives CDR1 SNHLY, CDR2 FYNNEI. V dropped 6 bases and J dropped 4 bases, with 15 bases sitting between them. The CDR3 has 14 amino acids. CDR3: CASSPRVDSTEAFF. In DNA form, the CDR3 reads TGTGCCAGCAGCCCGAGGGTGGATAGCACTGAAGCTTTCTTT.

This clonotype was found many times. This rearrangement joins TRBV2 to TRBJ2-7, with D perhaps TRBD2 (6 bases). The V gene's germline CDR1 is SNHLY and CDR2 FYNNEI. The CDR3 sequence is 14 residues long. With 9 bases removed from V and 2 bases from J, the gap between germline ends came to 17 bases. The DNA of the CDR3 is TGTGCCAGTAAAGGAGGGGACGTAGCCTACGAGCAGTACTTC. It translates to CASKGGDVAYEQYF.

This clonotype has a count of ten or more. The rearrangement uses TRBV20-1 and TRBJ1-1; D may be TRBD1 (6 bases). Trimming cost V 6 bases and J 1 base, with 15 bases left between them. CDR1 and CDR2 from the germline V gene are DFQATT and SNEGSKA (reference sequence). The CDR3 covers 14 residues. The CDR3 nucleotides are TGCAGTGCAAAACGGGGGGCGGGGAACACTGAAGCTTTCTTT. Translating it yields CSAKRGAGNTEAFF.

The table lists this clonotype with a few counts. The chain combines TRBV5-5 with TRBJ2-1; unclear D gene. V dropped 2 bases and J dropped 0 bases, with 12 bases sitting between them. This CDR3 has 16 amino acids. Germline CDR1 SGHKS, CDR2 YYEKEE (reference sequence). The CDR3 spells CASSLMGSSSYNEQFF. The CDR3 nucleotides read TGTGCCAGCAGCTTAATGGGGTCTAGCTCCTACAATGAGCAGTTCTTC.

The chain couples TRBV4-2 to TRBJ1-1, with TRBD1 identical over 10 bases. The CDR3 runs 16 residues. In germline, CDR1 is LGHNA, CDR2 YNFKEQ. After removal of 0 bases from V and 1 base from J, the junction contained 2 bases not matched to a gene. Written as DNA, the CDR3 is TGTGCCAGCAGCCAAGAAGGGACAGGGGAGAACACTGAAGCTTTCTTT. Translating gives CASSQEGTGENTEAFF.

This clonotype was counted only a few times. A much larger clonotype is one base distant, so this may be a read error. Written as DNA, the CDR3 is TGTGCCGGCTCACCGGACAGGGGGAGCACAGATACGCAGTATTTT. As protein: CAGSPDRGSTDTQYF. The chain joins TRBV18 to TRBJ2-3; 10 positions match TRBD1. Germline V gene data show CDR1 as KGHSH and CDR2 as LQKENI. The CDR3 totals 15 residues.

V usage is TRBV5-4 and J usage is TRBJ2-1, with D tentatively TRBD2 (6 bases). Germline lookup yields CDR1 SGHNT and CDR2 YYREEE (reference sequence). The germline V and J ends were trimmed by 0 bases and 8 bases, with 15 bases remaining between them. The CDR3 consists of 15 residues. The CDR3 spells CASSLAAGRGHEQFF. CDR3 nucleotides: TGTGCCAGCAGCTTGGCCGCGGGGCGTGGTCATGAGCAGTTCTTC.

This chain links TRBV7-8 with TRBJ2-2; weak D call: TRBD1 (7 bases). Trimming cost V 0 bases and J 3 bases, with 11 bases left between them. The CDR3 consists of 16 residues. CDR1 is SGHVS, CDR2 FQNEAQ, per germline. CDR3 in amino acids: CASSLAGGQYTGELFF. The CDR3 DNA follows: TGTGCCAGCAGCTTAGCGGGGGGACAGTACACCGGGGAGCTGTTTTTT. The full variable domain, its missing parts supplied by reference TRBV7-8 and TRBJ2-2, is GAGVSQSPRYKVAKRGQDVALRCDPISGHVSLFWYQQALGQGPEFLTYFQNEAQLDKSGLPSDRFFAERPEGSVSTLKIQRTQQEDSAVYLCASSLAGGQYTGELFFGEGSRLTVL.

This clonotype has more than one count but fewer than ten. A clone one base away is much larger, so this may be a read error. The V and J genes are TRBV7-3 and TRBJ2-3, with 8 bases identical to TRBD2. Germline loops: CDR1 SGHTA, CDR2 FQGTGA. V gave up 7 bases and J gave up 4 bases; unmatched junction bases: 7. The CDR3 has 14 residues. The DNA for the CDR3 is TGTGCCAGCAACTCAGGCGGGAGGCCAGATACGCAGTATTTT. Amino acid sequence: CASNSGGRPDTQYF.

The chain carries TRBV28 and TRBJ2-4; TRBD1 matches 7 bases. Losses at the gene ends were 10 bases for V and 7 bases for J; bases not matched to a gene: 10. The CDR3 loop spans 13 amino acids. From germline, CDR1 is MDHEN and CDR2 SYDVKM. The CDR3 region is CATHRGPRNIQYF. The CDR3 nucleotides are TGTGCCACCCACAGGGGACCCAGGAACATTCAGTACTTC.

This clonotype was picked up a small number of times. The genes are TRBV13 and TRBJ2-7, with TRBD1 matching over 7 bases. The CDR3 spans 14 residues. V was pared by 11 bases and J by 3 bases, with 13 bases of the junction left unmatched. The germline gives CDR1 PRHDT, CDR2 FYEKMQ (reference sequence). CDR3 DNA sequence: TGTGCCGGCAACCGTGGGGACAGACACTACGAGCAGTACTTC. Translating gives CAGNRGDRHYEQYF.

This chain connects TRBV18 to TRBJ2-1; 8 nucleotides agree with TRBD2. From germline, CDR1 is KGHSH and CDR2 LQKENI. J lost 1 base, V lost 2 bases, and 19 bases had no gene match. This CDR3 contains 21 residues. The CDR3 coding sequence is TGTGCCAGCTCACCAATAATCGAGCGGGAGATTTTCTCAAGGTCCTACAATGAGCAGTTCTTC. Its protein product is CASSPIIEREIFSRSYNEQFF.

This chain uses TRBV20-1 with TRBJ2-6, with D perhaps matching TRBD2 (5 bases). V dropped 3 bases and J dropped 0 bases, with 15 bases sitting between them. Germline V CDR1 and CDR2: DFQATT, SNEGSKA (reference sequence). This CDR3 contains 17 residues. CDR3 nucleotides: TGCAGTGCTAGGCAACAGAGGGTAACCTCTGGGGCCAACGTCCTGACTTTC. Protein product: CSARQQRVTSGANVLTF.

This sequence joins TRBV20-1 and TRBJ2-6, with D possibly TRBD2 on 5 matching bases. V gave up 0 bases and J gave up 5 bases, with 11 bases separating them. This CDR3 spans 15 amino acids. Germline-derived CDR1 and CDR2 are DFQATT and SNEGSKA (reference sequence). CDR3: CSARDTRVRANVLTF. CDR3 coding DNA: TGCAGTGCTAGAGATACGCGGGTCAGGGCCAACGTCCTGACTTTC.

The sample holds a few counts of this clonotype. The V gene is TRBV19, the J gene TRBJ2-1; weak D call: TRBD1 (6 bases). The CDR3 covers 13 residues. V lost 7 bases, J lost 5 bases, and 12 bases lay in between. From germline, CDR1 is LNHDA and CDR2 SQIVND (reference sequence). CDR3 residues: CASTWTVDNEQFF. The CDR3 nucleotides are TGTGCCAGTACCTGGACAGTGGACAATGAGCAGTTCTTC.

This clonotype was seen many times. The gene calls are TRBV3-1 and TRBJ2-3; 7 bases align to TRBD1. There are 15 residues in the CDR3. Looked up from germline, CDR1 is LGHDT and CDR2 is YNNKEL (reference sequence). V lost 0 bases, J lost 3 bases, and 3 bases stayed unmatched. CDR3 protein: CASSQDPGGTDTQYF. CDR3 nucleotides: TGTGCCAGCAGCCAAGACCCAGGGGGTACAGATACGCAGTATTTT.

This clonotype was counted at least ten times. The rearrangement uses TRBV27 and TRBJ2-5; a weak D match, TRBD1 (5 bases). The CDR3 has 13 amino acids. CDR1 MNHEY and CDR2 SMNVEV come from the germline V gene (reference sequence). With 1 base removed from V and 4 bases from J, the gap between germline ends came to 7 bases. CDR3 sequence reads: CASSLWGGETQYF. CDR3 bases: TGTGCCAGCAGTTTATGGGGCGGAGAGACCCAGTACTTC.